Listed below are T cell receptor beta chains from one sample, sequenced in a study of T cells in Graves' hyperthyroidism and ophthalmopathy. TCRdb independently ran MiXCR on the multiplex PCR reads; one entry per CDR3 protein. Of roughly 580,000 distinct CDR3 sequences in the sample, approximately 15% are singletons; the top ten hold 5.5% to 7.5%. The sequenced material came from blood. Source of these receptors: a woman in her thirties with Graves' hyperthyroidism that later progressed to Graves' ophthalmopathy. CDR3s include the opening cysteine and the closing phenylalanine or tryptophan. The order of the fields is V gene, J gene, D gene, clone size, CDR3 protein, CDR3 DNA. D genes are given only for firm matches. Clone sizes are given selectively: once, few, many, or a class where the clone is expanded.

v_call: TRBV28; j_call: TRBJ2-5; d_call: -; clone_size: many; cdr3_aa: CAIKSGYQETQYF; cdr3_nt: TGTGCCATCAAGTCGGGGTACCAAGAGACCCAGTACTTC
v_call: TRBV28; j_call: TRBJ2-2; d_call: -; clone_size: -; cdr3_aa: CASSRNRVTGELFF; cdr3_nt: TGTGCCAGCAGTAGAAACAGGGTCACCGGGGAGCTGTTTTTT
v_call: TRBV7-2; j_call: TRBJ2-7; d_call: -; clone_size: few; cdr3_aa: CASSLEAFGEQYF; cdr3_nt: TGTGCCAGCAGCCTCGAGGCCTTCGGGGAGCAGTACTTC
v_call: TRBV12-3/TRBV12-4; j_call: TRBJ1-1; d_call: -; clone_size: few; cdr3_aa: CAGSLQVNTEAFF; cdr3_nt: TGTGCCGGCAGTTTACAGGTGAACACTGAAGCTTTCTTT
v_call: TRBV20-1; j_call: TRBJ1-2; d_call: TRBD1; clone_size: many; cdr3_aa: CSAKDRTNYGYTF; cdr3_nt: TGCAGTGCGAAGGACAGGACTAACTATGGCTACACCTTC
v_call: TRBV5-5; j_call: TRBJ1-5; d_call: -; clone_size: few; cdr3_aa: CASSLSQEEPQHF; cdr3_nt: TGTGCCAGCAGCTTGAGCCAAGAGGAGCCCCAGCATTTT
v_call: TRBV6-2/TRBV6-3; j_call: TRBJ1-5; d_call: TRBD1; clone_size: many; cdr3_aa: CASSYRTGGGNQPQHF; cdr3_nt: TGTGCCAGCAGTTATAGGACAGGGGGCGGCAATCAGCCCCAGCATTTT
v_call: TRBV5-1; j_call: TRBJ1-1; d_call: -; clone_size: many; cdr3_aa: CASSLATGPNTEAFF; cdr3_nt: TGCGCCAGCAGCTTGGCCACAGGGCCAAACACTGAAGCTTTCTTT
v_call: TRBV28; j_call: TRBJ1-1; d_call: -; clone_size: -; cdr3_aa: CASSNGGSDTEAFF; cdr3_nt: TGTGCCAGCAGCAATGGGGGGTCGGACACTGAAGCTTTCTTT
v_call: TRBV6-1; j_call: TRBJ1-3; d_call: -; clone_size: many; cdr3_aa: CASSSPGGPGNTIYF; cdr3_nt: TGTGCCAGCAGTTCGCCCGGGGGGCCTGGAAACACCATATATTTT
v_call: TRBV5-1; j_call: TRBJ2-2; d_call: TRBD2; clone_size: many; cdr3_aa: CASSSGTGGTGELFF; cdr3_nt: TGCGCCAGCAGCTCCGGGACCGGGGGGACCGGGGAGCTGTTTTTT
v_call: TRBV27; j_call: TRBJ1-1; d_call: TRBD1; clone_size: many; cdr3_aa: CASSSSGQRVNEAFF; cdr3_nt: TGTGCCAGCAGTTCCTCGGGACAGAGGGTTAATGAAGCTTTCTTT
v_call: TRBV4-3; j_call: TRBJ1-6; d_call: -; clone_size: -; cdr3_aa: CASSSSTTANSPLHF; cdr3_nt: TGCGCCAGCAGCTCGTCCACGACAGCTAATTCACCCCTCCACTTT
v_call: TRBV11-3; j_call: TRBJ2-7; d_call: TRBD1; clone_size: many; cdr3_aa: CASTLTGGSSYEQYF; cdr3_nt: TGTGCCAGCACCCTAACAGGGGGAAGCTCCTACGAGCAGTACTTC
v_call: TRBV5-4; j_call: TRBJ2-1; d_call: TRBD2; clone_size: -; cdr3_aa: CASSISGRALEQFF; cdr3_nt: TGTGCCAGCAGCATTAGCGGGAGGGCCTTAGAGCAGTTCTTC
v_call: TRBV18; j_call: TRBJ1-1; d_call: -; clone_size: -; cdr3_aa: CASSRMEGGLNTEAFF; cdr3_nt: TGTGCCAGCTCACGGATGGAGGGGGGCTTGAACACTGAAGCTTTCTTT
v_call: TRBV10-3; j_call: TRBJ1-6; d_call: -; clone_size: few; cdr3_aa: CAISEINSPLHF; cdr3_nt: TGTGCCATCAGTGAAATTAATTCACCCCTCCACTTT
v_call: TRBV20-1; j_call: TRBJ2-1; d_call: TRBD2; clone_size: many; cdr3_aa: CSARSASGYNEQFF; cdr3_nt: TGCAGTGCTCGATCGGCTAGCGGCTACAATGAGCAGTTCTTC
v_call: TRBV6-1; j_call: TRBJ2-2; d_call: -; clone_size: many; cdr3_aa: CASSEAGHTGELFF; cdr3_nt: TGTGCCAGCAGTGAAGCAGGGCACACCGGGGAGCTGTTTTTT
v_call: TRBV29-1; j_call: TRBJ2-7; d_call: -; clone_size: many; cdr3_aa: CSVKQDRYEQYF; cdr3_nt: TGCAGCGTTAAACAGGATCGGTACGAGCAGTACTTC
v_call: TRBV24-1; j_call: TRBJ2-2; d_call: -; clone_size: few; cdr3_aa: CATSDGGRGNTGELFF; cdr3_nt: TGTGCCACCAGTGACGGAGGCAGGGGTAACACCGGGGAGCTGTTTTTT
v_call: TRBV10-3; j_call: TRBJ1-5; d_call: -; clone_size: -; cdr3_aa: CAISEGGDQPQHF; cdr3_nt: TGTGCCATCAGTGAGGGTGGAGATCAGCCCCAGCATTTT
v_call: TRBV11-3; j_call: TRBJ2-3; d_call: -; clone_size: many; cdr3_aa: CASSFSLGFTDTQYF; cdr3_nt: TGTGCCAGCAGTTTCAGCTTGGGGTTCACAGATACGCAGTATTTT
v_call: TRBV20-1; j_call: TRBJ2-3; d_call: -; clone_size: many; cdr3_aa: CSASGATDTQYF; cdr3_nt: TGCAGTGCTAGTGGGGCGACAGATACGCAGTATTTT
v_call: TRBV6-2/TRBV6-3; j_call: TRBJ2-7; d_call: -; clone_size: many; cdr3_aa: CASRINRGLYEQYF; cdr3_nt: TGTGCCAGCAGGATTAACAGGGGACTCTACGAGCAGTACTTC
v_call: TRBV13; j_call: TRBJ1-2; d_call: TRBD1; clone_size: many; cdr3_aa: CASSLRQGGNYGYTF; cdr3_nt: TGTGCCAGCAGCCTCCGACAGGGCGGAAACTATGGCTACACCTTC
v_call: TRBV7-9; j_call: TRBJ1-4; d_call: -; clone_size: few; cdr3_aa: CASRRGTSNSNEKLFF; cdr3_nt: TGTGCCAGCAGAAGGGGCACTTCCAACTCTAATGAAAAACTGTTTTTT
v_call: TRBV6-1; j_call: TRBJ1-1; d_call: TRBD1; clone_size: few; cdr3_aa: CASSLRGRTGVNTEAFF; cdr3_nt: TGTGCCAGCAGTCTTCGGGGGAGGACAGGGGTGAACACTGAAGCTTTCTTT
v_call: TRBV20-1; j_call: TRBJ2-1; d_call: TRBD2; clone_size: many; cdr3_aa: CSAKAGGPDNEQFF; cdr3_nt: TGCAGTGCTAAAGCGGGAGGGCCGGACAATGAGCAGTTCTTC
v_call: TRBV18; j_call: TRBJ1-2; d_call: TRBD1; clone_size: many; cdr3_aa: CASSPGTGVVNYGYTF; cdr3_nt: TGTGCCAGCTCACCGGGGACAGGGGTCGTAAACTATGGCTACACCTTC
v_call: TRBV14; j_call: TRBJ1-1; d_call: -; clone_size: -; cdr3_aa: CASSQVTAGGPPEAFF; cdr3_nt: TGTGCCAGCAGCCAAGTGACTGCCGGGGGGCCCCCTGAAGCTTTCTTT
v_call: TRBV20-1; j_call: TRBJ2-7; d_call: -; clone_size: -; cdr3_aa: CSAQRGGSSYEQYF; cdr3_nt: TGCAGTGCCCAAAGGGGGGGGAGCTCCTACGAGCAGTACTTC
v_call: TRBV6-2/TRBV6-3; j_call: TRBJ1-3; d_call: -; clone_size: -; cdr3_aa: CASSVQGLGNTIYF; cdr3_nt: TGTGCCAGCAGTGTACAGGGACTTGGAAACACCATATATTTT
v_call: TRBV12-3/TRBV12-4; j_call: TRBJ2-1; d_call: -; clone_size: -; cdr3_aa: CASSSTSRNNEQFF; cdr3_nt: TGTGCCAGCAGTTCCACTAGCCGGAACAATGAGCAGTTCTTC
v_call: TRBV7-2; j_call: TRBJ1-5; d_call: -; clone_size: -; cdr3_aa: CASSLAAGLSNQPQHF; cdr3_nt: TGTGCCAGCAGCTTAGCTGCGGGACTAAGCAATCAGCCCCAGCATTTT
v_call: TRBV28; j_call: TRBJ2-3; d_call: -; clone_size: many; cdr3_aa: CASSKDGDSTDTQYF; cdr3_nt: TGTGCCAGCAGTAAAGACGGGGATTCCACAGATACGCAGTATTTT
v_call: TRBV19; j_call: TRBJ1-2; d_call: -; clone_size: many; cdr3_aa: CASSIGRWNYGYTF; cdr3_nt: TGTGCCAGTAGTATAGGGAGGTGGAACTATGGCTACACCTTC
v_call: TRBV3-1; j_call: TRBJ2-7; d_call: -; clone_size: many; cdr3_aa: CASSPSVNSYEQYF; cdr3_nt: TGTGCCAGCAGCCCGAGCGTCAACTCCTACGAGCAGTACTTC
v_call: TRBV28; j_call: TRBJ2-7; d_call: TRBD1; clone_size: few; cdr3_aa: CASSQTGAAGLYEQYF; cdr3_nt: TGTGCCAGCAGCCAAACAGGGGCCGCCGGCCTTTACGAGCAGTACTTC
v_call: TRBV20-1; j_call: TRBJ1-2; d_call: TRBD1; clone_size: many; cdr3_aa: CSATGTDYGYTF; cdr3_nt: TGCAGTGCCACGGGGACAGACTATGGCTACACCTTC
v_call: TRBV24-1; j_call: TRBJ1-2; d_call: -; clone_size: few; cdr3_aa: CATSRPGDPLYGYTF; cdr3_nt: TGTGCCACCAGTCGACCCGGGGACCCACTTTATGGCTACACCTTC
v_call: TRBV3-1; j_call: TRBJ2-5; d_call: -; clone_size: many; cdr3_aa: CASSRSAGETQYF; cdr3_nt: TGTGCCAGCAGCCGCTCCGCGGGAGAGACCCAGTACTTC